Shown below are 7 T cell receptor beta chains from a single sample sequenced in a study of early T cells in non-severe SARS-CoV-2 infection. One entry per CDR3 protein results from TCRdb running MiXCR on the 5' RACE reads. This sample has 55,000 to 70,000 distinct CDR3 sequences, with roughly 5% found just once. The sequenced sample was whole blood. All receptors derive from an adult who was a healthcare worker with PCR-confirmed SARS-CoV-2 infection or an uninfected control (not recorded which).

This clonotype was seen at least ten times. J is TRBJ2-7 and V is TRBV7-2; TRBD1 matches 8 bases. The trim removed 2 bases at V and 4 bases at J, leaving 4 bases unmatched. The CDR3 contains 14 residues. In germline, CDR1 is SGHTA, CDR2 FQGNSA. DNA for the CDR3: TGTGCCAGCAGCTTACAGGGGGCAGGGTACGAGCAGTACTTC. Its translation: CASSLQGAGYEQYF.

There are many counts of this clonotype. V and J are TRBV20-1 and TRBJ2-1; D might be TRBD2 (6 bases). In germline, CDR1 is DFQATT, CDR2 SNEGSKA (reference sequence). Trimming left V 0 bases short and J 8 bases short, with 17 bases between. This CDR3 comprises 15 residues. CDR3 region: CSARDLWEARHEQFF. The CDR3 DNA is TGCAGTGCTAGAGATCTTTGGGAGGCCAGGCATGAGCAGTTCTTC.

This clonotype was found many times. The chain employs TRBV4-2 and TRBJ1-3; no clear D. CDR1 LGHNA and CDR2 YNFKEQ come from the germline V gene. Trimming stripped 5 bases from V and 4 bases from J, with 12 bases between. The CDR3 sequence is 14 residues long. The CDR3, as DNA: TGTGCCAGCAGCAGCCCGTTGGGAGGAAACACCATATATTTT. Residues: CASSSPLGGNTIYF.

This clonotype was observed at least ten times. V gene TRBV15 combines with J gene TRBJ2-1, with D perhaps given as TRBD1 or TRBD2 (5 bases each). The CDR3 is 17 residues long. Trimming took off 0 bases at V and 7 bases at J, with 19 bases between the two ends. The germline gives CDR1 LNHNV, CDR2 YYDKDF (reference sequence). In DNA form, the CDR3 reads TGTGCCACCAGCAGAGATCGGGCCCGGGACCCACGGAATGAGCAGTTCTTC. Its translation is CATSRDRARDPRNEQFF.

This clonotype was counted at least ten times. V usage is TRBV29-1 and J usage is TRBJ2-6; no definite D call. The CDR3 extends over 16 amino acids. Germline values: CDR1 SQVTM, CDR2 ANQGSEA. V lost 3 bases and J lost 0, with 12 bases in between. CDR3: CSVEAGSLSGANVLTF. The CDR3 nucleotides are TGCAGCGTTGAGGCAGGATCACTCTCTGGGGCCAACGTCCTGACTTTC.

This clonotype has ten or more counts. V and J are TRBV7-9 and TRBJ2-1, with D possibly TRBD1 on 6 matching bases. Germline CDR1 and CDR2: SEHNR and FQNEAQ (reference sequence). The V and J ends lost 3 bases and 0 bases respectively, with 12 bases between them. This CDR3 is 16 amino acids long. DNA of the CDR3: TGTGCCAGCAGCTTGAGAGCGGACAGCTCCTACAATGAGCAGTTCTTC. Protein sequence: CASSLRADSSYNEQFF.

This clonotype was counted a few times. The J gene is TRBJ1-2, the V gene TRBV10-2, with D possibly matching TRBD1 (5 bases). Germline V gene lookup returns CDR1 WSHSY and CDR2 SAAADI. This CDR3 region has 14 residues. V shed 1 base and J shed 4 bases, with 10 bases lying between them. The CDR3 is CASSELGVFYGYTF. The CDR3, as DNA: TGCGCCAGCAGTGAGTTAGGGGTTTTCTATGGCTACACCTTC.